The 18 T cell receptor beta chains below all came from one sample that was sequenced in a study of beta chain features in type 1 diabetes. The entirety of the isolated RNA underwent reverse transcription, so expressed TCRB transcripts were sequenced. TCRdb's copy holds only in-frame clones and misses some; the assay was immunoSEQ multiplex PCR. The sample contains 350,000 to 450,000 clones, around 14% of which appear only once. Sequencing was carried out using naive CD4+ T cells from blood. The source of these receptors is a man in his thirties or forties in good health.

This CDR3 is CATSRGDRDQFF. DNA of the CDR3: TGTGCCACCAGCAGGGGGGACAGGGACCAGTTCTTC. J is TRBJ2-1 and V is TRBV15, with 9 nucleotides matching TRBD1. CDR1 is LNHNV and CDR2 is YYDKDF in the germline V gene (reference sequence). V lost 3 bases to trimming and J lost 13 bases; unmatched junction nucleotides: 4. The CDR3 has 12 residues.

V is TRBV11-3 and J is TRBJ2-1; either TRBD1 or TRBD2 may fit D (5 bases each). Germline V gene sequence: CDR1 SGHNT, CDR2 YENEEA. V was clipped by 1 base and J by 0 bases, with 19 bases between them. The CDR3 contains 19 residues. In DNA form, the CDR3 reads TGTGCCAGCAGCTTAGCCGGAGTATGGAGGACAAGCTCCTACAATGAGCAGTTCTTC. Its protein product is CASSLAGVWRTSSYNEQFF.

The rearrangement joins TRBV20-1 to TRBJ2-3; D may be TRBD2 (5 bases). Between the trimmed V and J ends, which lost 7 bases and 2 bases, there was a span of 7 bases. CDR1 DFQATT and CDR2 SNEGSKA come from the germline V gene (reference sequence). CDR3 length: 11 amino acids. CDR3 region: CSGELTDTQYF. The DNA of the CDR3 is TGCAGTGGGGAGCTCACAGATACGCAGTATTTT.

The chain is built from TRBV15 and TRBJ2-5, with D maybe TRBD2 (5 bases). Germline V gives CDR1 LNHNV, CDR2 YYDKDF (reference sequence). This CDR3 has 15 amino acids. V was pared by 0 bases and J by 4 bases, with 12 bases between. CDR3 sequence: CATSRDRQRRETQYF. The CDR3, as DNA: TGTGCCACCAGCAGAGATCGGCAGCGGAGAGAGACCCAGTACTTC.

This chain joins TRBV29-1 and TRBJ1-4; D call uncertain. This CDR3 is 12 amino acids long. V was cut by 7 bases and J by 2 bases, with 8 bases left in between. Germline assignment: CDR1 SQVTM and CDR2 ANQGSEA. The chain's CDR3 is CSGGRTNEKLFF. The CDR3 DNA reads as TGCAGCGGTGGGCGGACTAATGAAAAACTGTTTTTT.

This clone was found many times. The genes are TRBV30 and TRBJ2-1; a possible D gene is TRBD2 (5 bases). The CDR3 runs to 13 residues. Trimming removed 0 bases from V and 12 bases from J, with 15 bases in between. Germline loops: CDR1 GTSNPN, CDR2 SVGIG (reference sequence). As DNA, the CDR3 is TGTGCCTGGAGTGTAATGTTGGGAGCCGGGCAGTTCTTC. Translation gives CAWSVMLGAGQFF.

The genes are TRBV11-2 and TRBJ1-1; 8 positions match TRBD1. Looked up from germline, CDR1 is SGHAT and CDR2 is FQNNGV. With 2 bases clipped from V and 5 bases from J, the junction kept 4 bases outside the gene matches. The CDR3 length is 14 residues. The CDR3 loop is CASSLSQGGTEAFF. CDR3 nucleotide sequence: TGTGCCAGCAGCTTATCACAGGGGGGAACTGAAGCTTTCTTT. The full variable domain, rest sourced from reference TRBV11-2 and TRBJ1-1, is EAGVAQSPRYKIIEKRQSVAFWCNPISGHATLYWYQQILGQGPKLLIQFQNNGVVDDSQLPKDRFSAERLKGVDSTLKIQPAKLEDSAVYLCASSLSQGGTEAFFGQGTRLTVV.

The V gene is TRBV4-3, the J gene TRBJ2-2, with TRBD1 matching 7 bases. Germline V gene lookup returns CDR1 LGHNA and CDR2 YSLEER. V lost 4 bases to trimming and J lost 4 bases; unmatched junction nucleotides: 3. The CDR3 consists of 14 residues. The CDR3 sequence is CASSRGQITGELFF. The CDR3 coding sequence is TGCGCCAGCAGCCGGGGACAGATCACCGGGGAGCTGTTTTTT.

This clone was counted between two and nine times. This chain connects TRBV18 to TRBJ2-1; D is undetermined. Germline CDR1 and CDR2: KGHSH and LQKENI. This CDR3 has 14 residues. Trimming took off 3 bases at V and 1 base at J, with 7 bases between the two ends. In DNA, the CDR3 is TGTGCCAGCTCACCCTCGCGGTCCTACAATGAGCAGTTCTTC. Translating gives CASSPSRSYNEQFF. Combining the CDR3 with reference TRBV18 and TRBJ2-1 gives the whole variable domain NAGVMQNPRHLVRRRGQEARLRCSPMKGHSHVYWYRQLPEEGLKFMVYLQKENIIDESGMPKERFSAEFPKEGPSILRIQQVVRGDSAAYFCASSPSRSYNEQFFGPGTRLTVL.

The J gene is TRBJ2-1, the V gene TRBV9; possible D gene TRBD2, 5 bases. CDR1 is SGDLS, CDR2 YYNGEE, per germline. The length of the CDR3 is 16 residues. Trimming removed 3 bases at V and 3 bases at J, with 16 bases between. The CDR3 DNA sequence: TGTGCCAGCAGCGCAAGTAGCTTCGGACTCTACAATGAGCAGTTCTTC. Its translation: CASSASSFGLYNEQFF.

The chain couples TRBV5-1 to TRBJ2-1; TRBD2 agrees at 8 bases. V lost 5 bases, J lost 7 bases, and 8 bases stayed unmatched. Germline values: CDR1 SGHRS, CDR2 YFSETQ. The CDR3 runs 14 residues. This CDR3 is CASSLVTSVNEQFF. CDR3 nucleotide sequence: TGCGCCAGCAGTCTCGTGACTAGCGTTAATGAGCAGTTCTTC.

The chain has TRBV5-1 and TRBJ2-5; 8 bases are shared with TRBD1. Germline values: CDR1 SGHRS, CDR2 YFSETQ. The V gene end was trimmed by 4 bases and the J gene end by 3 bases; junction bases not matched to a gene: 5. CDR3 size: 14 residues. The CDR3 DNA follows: TGCGCCAGCAGCGAAGTGACAGGGGAAGAGACCCAGTACTTC. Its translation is CASSEVTGEETQYF.

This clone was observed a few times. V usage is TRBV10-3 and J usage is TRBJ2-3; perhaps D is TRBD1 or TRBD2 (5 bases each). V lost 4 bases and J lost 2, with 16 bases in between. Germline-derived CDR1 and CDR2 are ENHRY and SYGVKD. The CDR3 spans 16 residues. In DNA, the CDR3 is TGTGCCATCAGTGCCCTTGGGGGATCCTCCACAGATACGCAGTATTTT. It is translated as CAISALGGSSTDTQYF.

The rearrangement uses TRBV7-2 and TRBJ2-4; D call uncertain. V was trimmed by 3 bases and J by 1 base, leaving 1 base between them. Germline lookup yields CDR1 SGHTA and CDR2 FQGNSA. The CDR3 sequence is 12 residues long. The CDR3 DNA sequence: TGTGCCAGCAGCTTCGCCAAAAACATTCAGTACTTC. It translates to CASSFAKNIQYF.

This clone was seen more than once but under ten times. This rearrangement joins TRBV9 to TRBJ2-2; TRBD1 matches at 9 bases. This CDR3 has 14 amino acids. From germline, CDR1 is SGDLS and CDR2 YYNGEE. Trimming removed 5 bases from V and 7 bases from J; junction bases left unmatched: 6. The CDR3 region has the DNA TGTGCCAGCAGTCCGGGACAGGGTTTCGGGGAGCTGTTTTTT. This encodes CASSPGQGFGELFF.

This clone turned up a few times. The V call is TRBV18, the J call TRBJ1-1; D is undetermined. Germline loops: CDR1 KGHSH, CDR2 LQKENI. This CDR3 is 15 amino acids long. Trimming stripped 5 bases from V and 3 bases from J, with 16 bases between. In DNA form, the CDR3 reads TGTGCCAGCTCAGGACGCAGGCCCGGGGACACTGAAGCTTTCTTT. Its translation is CASSGRRPGDTEAFF.

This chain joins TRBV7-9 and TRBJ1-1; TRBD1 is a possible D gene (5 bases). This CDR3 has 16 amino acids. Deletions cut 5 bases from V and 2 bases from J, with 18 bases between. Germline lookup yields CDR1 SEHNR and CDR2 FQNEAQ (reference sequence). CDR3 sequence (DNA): TGTGCCAGCAGCACGACATTCAAAGGGGCTAACACTGAAGCTTTCTTT. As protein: CASSTTFKGANTEAFF.

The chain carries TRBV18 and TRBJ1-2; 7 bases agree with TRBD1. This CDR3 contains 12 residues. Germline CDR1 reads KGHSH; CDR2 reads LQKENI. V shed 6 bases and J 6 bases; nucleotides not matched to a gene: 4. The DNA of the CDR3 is TGTGCCAGCTCTCGAACAGGGGATGGCTACACCTTC. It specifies CASSRTGDGYTF. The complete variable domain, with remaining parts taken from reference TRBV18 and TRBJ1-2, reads NAGVMQNPRHLVRRRGQEARLRCSPMKGHSHVYWYRQLPEEGLKFMVYLQKENIIDESGMPKERFSAEFPKEGPSILRIQQVVRGDSAAYFCASSRTGDGYTFGSGTRLTVV.